This is a list of T cell receptor beta chains from one sample in a study of blood T cell repertoires in COVID-19. Sequencing was performed with immunoSEQ multiplex PCR; in TCRdb, only in-frame clones are kept and a portion is missing. Of about 170,000 clones listed, 65% to 80% are singletons. Sequencing used PBMCs or T cells enriched from blood (not recorded which). These receptors were taken from a woman aged 70-85 years in a cohort exposed to, infected with or recovered from COVID-19 (not recorded which). The CDR3 runs from the conserved cysteine through the conserved F or W. Each record gives: V gene, J gene, D gene, clone size, CDR3 length, CDR3 protein, CDR3 DNA. The D gene is left open where the match is weak. Clone size is given for some rows only: seen once, a few or many times, or a class if the clone is expanded.

>TRBV6-1|TRBJ1-5|NA|NA|14
CASSEQGSYQPQHF
TGTGCCAGCAGTGAGCAGGGATCCTATCAGCCCCAGCATTTT
>TRBV28|TRBJ1-5|NA|NA|15
CASVGGQASNQPQHF
TGTGCCAGCGTGGGGGGGCAGGCTAGCAATCAGCCCCAGCATTTT
>TRBV6-1|TRBJ1-2|NA|NA|13
CASSETEAYGYTF
TGTGCCAGCAGTGAAACAGAAGCCTATGGCTACACCTTC
>TRBV28|TRBJ2-7|NA|NA|10
CASSYREQYF
TGTGCCAGCAGTTACCGGGAGCAGTACTTC
>TRBV7-3|TRBJ1-2|NA|NA|13
CASSPMGNYGYTF
TGTGCCAGCAGCCCGATGGGCAACTATGGCTACACCTTC
>TRBV7-9|TRBJ1-2|NA|NA|14
CASSSGSAGYGYTF
TGTGCCAGCAGCTCGGGGTCGGCAGGCTATGGCTACACCTTC
>TRBV28|TRBJ1-4|NA|NA|13
CASSLGAGGGRLF
TGTGCCAGCAGTTTGGGGGCGGGCGGGGGGCGCTTGTTT
>TRBV7-2|TRBJ2-2|TRBD2|NA|17
CASSLGTSGRGTGELFF
TGTGCCAGCAGCTTAGGGACTAGCGGGAGAGGTACCGGGGAGCTGTTTTTT
>TRBV20-1|TRBJ2-1|NA|NA|13
CSASGGYYNEQFF
TGCAGTGCTAGTGGGGGCTATTACAATGAGCAGTTCTTC
>TRBV28|TRBJ2-7|NA|NA|13
CASSLYRVGREYF
TGTGCCAGCAGCTTGTACAGGGTTGGTCGGGAGTACTTC
>TRBV7-9|TRBJ2-1|TRBD2|NA|15
CASSLLGTTDNEQFF
TGTGCCAGCAGCTTATTAGGGACTACGGACAATGAGCAGTTCTTC
>TRBV21-1|TRBJ2-5|NA|NA|16
CASSKVRLGAQETQYF
TGTGCCAGCAGCAAAGTCCGCCTAGGGGCCCAAGAGACCCAGTACTTC
>TRBV7-2|TRBJ2-7|TRBD2|NA|14
CASSRTSGSYEQYF
TGTGCCAGCAGCCGGACTAGCGGGTCCTACGAGCAGTACTTC
>TRBV2|TRBJ2-7|NA|NA|15
CASSARGTTMGEQYF
TGTGCCAGCAGTGCACGCGGAACCACTATGGGCGAGCAGTACTTC
>TRBV7-6|TRBJ2-3|NA|NA|12
CASSFTGDTQYF
TGTGCCAGCAGTTTTACAGGGGATACGCAGTATTTT
>TRBV18|TRBJ1-4|TRBD1|NA|15
CASSPKEGADEKLFF
TGTGCCAGCTCCCCAAAGGAGGGGGCGGATGAAAAACTGTTTTTT
>TRBV28|TRBJ2-5|TRBD2|NA|15
CASSPGGGGAAAQYF
TGTGCCAGCTCACCTGGCGGGGGAGGTGCGGCGGCCCAGTACTTC
>TRBV6-1|TRBJ2-3|TRBD2|NA|15
CASSEGLANTDTQYF
TGTGCCAGCAGTGAGGGACTAGCGAACACAGATACGCAGTATTTT
>TRBV28|TRBJ2-7|NA|few|16
CASSSSGGTFSYEQYF
TGTGCCAGCAGTTCTTCTGGCGGGACTTTCTCCTACGAGCAGTACTTC
>TRBV24-1|TRBJ1-1|NA|NA|15
CATSDLNRFHTEAFF
TGTGCCACCAGTGATTTGAACAGGTTCCACACTGAAGCTTTCTTT
>TRBV6-5|TRBJ2-3|TRBD2|few|15
CASNKGLAGTDTQYF
TGTGCCAGCAATAAGGGACTAGCGGGCACAGATACGCAGTATTTT
>TRBV6-5|TRBJ2-3|NA|NA|15
CASSYSGQNPDTQYF
TGTGCCAGCAGTTACTCTGGACAGAATCCAGATACGCAGTATTTT
>TRBV18|TRBJ1-5|NA|once|16
CASSPIRQGSNQPQHF
TGTGCCAGCTCACCAATTCGGCAGGGCAGCAATCAGCCCCAGCATTTT
>TRBV2|TRBJ2-3|NA|once|14
CASSLRAGTDTQYF
TGTGCCAGCAGTTTACGAGCGGGCACAGATACGCAGTATTTT
>TRBV16|TRBJ1-5|TRBD1|NA|18
CASSPQLTGTGGRQPQHF
TGTGCCAGCAGCCCCCAGTTGACCGGGACAGGGGGGCGTCAGCCCCAGCATTTT
>TRBV27|TRBJ2-7|TRBD1|NA|16
CASSPNGQGASYEQYF
TGTGCCAGCAGTCCCAACGGACAGGGGGCTAGTTACGAGCAGTACTTC
>TRBV27|TRBJ2-7|TRBD2|few|13
CASSLWGGREQYF
TGTGCCAGCAGTTTATGGGGGGGACGCGAGCAGTACTTC
>TRBV24-1|TRBJ2-4|NA|NA|15
CATSDLSGGKNIQYF
TGTGCCACCAGTGATTTGTCAGGAGGCAAAAACATTCAGTACTTC
>TRBV5-1|TRBJ1-1|NA|NA|14
CASSLQGTNTEAFF
TGCGCCAGCAGCTTACAGGGAACGAACACTGAAGCTTTCTTT
>TRBV5-1|TRBJ2-1|NA|NA|14
CASSLGTAKDPQFF
TGCGCCAGCAGCTTGGGGACAGCGAAGGACCCCCAGTTCTTC
>TRBV2|TRBJ1-6|NA|NA|16
CASSGGGLSNNSPLHF
TGTGCCAGCAGTGGGGGGGGATTGAGTAATAATTCACCCCTCCACTTT
>TRBV27|TRBJ1-6|TRBD1|NA|13
CASRPRGNSPLHF
TGTGCCAGCAGACCCAGGGGGAATTCACCCCTCCACTTT
>TRBV18|TRBJ1-1|NA|NA|17
CASSPPGGRVLNTEAFF
TGTGCCAGCTCACCACCCGGGGGAAGGGTTTTGAACACTGAAGCTTTCTTT
>TRBV4-1|TRBJ2-3|TRBD1|NA|18
CASSQVGPVETGKGRGRF
TGCGCCAGCAGCCAAGTAGGGCCGGTGGAGACAGGGAAGGGAAGAGGTAGGTTT
>TRBV12-3/TRBV12-4|TRBJ1-5|NA|NA|13
CASSSGLGQPQHF
TGTGCCAGCAGTTCAGGGTTAGGTCAGCCCCAGCATTTT
>TRBV27|TRBJ1-2|NA|few|14
CASSPQGSWNGYTF
TGTGCCAGCAGTCCCCAGGGGAGTTGGAATGGCTACACCTTC
>TRBV7-9|TRBJ2-2|TRBD2|NA|18
CASSLLSASGANTGELFF
TGTGCCAGCAGCTTATTATCAGCGAGCGGGGCGAACACCGGGGAGCTGTTTTTT
>TRBV28|TRBJ1-5|NA|NA|15
CASSPGTLLNQPQHF
TGTGCCAGCAGTCCCGGGACACTACTCAATCAGCCCCAGCATTTT
>TRBV7-2|TRBJ2-3|NA|few|12
CASSSFSDTQYF
TGTGCCAGCAGCTCCTTCTCAGATACGCAGTATTTT